This T cell receptor beta chain stems from a study of blood T cell repertoires in COVID-19. This CDR3 has 14 residues. J gave up 3 bases and V 4 bases, and 2 bases lay outside the gene matches. Per germline, CDR1 SGHAT and CDR2 FQNNGV. The protocol was immunoSEQ multiplex PCR, while the TCRdb copy is restricted to in-frame clones and leaves out a portion. The sample consists of about 280,000 clones, 88% of them appearing once. V usage is TRBV11-2 and J usage is TRBJ1-2; 10 positions agree with TRBD1. The receptor comes from a woman younger than 45 with COVID-19, enrolled during active disease. Source material: peripheral blood. The CDR3 bases are TGTGCCAGCAGCTCCGGACAGGGGGACTATGGCTACACCTTC. Translating gives CASSSGQGDYGYTF.